What follows are 25 T cell receptor beta chains derived from one specimen sequenced in a study of control samples from healthy donors and cancer patients. The method was immunoSEQ multiplex PCR; TCRdb's version includes in-frame clones alone and lacks a portion of them. The sample records more than 85,000 clones, approximately 90% being singletons. Sequencing used blood. Receptor source: a woman aged 50 to 60 in good health.

The chain is built from TRBV6-1 and TRBJ1-6, with D hard to call. Germline V gene sequence: CDR1 MNHNS, CDR2 SASEGT. V was trimmed by 2 bases and J by 7 bases, leaving 15 bases between them. The CDR3 totals 16 residues. In nucleotides, the CDR3 is TGTGCCAGCAGTGAACCGGGCAGTCTAGGGAATTCACCCCTCCACTTT. Its protein product is CASSEPGSLGNSPLHF.

This chain links TRBV15 with TRBJ2-5; D unresolved. Germline assignment: CDR1 LNHNV and CDR2 YYDKDF (reference sequence). V shed 7 bases and J shed 5 bases, with 11 bases lying between them. CDR3 length equals 12 residues. The CDR3 coding sequence is TGTGCCACCACCCGGTACGGGGAGACCCAGTACTTC. It yields the protein CATTRYGETQYF.

This chain connects TRBV4-1 to TRBJ2-1; 9 bases fit TRBD2. CDR3 length: 16 residues. The V segment lost 3 bases and the J segment 9 bases; nucleotides outside the gene matches: 12. The germline V gene encodes CDR1 MGHRA and CDR2 YSYEKL. CDR3 region: CASSHGSSGVPSEQFF. The CDR3 region has the DNA TGCGCCAGCAGCCATGGATCTAGCGGGGTCCCCAGTGAGCAGTTCTTC.

The V and J genes are TRBV11-2 and TRBJ2-2; 7 bases match TRBD2. The germline gives CDR1 SGHAT, CDR2 FQNNGV. The ends lost 7 bases at V and 5 bases at J; junction bases unmatched: 16. The CDR3 is 17 residues long. For the CDR3, the DNA is TGTGCCAGCACTCAACGGGAGGCGGCTTTCGCGACCGGGGAGCTGTTTTTT. It translates to CASTQREAAFATGELFF.

The genes are TRBV11-3 and TRBJ2-1; D is unresolved. Trimming removed 4 bases from V and 6 bases from J, with 7 bases in between. The CDR3 length is 12 residues. CDR1 and CDR2 (germline): SGHNT, YENEEA. The CDR3 region is CASSSIFNEQFF. The DNA of the CDR3 is TGTGCCAGCAGCTCCATCTTCAATGAGCAGTTCTTC.

The sample holds a few counts of this clone. This chain uses TRBV5-1 with TRBJ2-7; D gene uncertain. The CDR3 contains 13 residues. Looked up from germline, CDR1 is SGHRS and CDR2 is YFSETQ. V was pared by 4 bases and J by 4 bases, with 12 bases between. This CDR3 is CASSLGPIYEQYF. CDR3 DNA sequence: TGCGCCAGCAGCCTGGGCCCAATTTACGAGCAGTACTTC. The full variable domain, rest sourced from reference TRBV5-1 and TRBJ2-7, is KAGVTQTPRYLIKTRGQQVTLSCSPISGHRSVSWYQQTPGQGLQFLFEYFSETQRNKGNFPGRFSGRQFSNSRSEMNVSTLELGDSALYLCASSLGPIYEQYFGPGTRLTVT.

V is TRBV13 and J is TRBJ2-1, with D tentatively TRBD2 (5 bases). Trimming cost V 7 bases and J 7 bases, with 14 bases left between them. The length of the CDR3 is 13 residues. Germline CDR1 and CDR2: PRHDT and FYEKMQ (reference sequence). Written as DNA, the CDR3 is TGTGCCAGCATCGGGGAAGATGGGAATGAGCAGTTCTTC. As protein: CASIGEDGNEQFF.

The gene calls are TRBV7-8 and TRBJ1-1, with TRBD1 as a possible D gene (5 bases). Germline CDR1 is SGHVS and CDR2 is FQNEAQ. CDR3 length equals 16 residues. V lost 5 bases, J lost 6 bases, and 22 bases lay in between. Here the CDR3 DNA reads TGTGCCAGCAGCCAAACCCTGGGGCAGGTTAACTCTGAAGCTTTCTTT. Translated, it gives CASSQTLGQVNSEAFF.

V is TRBV30 and J is TRBJ1-2; TRBD1 is a possible D gene (5 bases). Trimming cost V 3 bases and J 4 bases, with 12 bases left between them. Germline V lookup: CDR1 GTSNPN, CDR2 SVGIG (reference sequence). The CDR3 has 13 amino acids. The CDR3 DNA is TGTGCCTGGAGCGTCGGGGGACCCTATGGCTACACCTTC. Encoded protein: CAWSVGGPYGYTF.

The rearrangement joins TRBV10-1 to TRBJ1-3; D unresolved. Trimming removed 4 bases from V and 0 bases from J, with 10 bases in between. The germline gives CDR1 WNHNN, CDR2 SYGVQD (reference sequence). CDR3 size: 15 residues. CDR3 region: CASSAESRSGNTIYF. The DNA of the CDR3 is TGCGCCAGCAGTGCCGAATCCCGCTCTGGAAACACCATATATTTT.

The rearrangement uses TRBV20-1 and TRBJ2-1; D gene unclear. V gave up 5 bases and J gave up 9 bases, with 11 bases separating them. The CDR3 is 11 residues long. Germline CDR1 reads DFQATT; CDR2 reads SNEGSKA (reference sequence). The DNA for the CDR3 is TGCAGTGCTTTGACCTGGGGTGAGCAGTTCTTC. Its translation: CSALTWGEQFF.

This chain connects TRBV9 to TRBJ2-1; 7 nucleotides match TRBD2. The CDR3 spans 14 residues. CDR1 is SGDLS and CDR2 is YYNGEE in the germline V gene. The V segment lost 2 bases and the J segment 5 bases; nucleotides outside the gene matches: 4. CDR3 residues: CASSVWGGNNEQFF. The CDR3 bases are TGTGCCAGCAGCGTTTGGGGAGGGAACAATGAGCAGTTCTTC. The full variable domain, completed using reference TRBV9 and TRBJ2-1, is DSGVTQTPKHLITATGQRVTLRCSPRSGDLSVYWYQQSLDQGLQFLIQYYNGEERAKGNILERFSAQQFPDLHSELNLSSLELGDSALYFCASSVWGGNNEQFFGPGTRLTVL.

The J gene is TRBJ1-5, the V gene TRBV12-5; TRBD1 is a possible D gene (6 bases). This CDR3 region has 14 residues. V lost 2 bases, J lost 5 bases, and 10 bases lay in between. From germline, CDR1 is LGHNT and CDR2 FRNRAP. CDR3 DNA: TGTGCTAGTGGTTTGATAGGGGGTTATCAGCCCCAGCATTTT. Translated, it gives CASGLIGGYQPQHF.

The chain is built from TRBV19 and TRBJ1-2; D not certain. V lost 4 bases and J 13 bases, leaving 19 bases between the germline ends. Germline assignment: CDR1 LNHDA and CDR2 SQIVND (reference sequence). The CDR3 is 13 amino acids. CDR3 residues: CASSRDMAAPLTF. In DNA form, the CDR3 reads TGTGCCAGTAGTAGAGACATGGCGGCTCCCCTCACCTTC.

This CDR3 reads CASMGTGGGRSNQPQHF. In DNA, the CDR3 is TGTGCCAGTATGGGGACAGGGGGCGGTCGGAGCAATCAGCCCCAGCATTTT. This chain joins TRBV19 and TRBJ1-5; 12 bases map to TRBD1. The CDR3 covers 17 residues. CDR1 and CDR2 from the germline V gene are LNHDA and SQIVND (reference sequence). V shed 7 bases and J 1 base; nucleotides not matched to a gene: 8.

This clone was observed a handful of times. V usage is TRBV29-1 and J usage is TRBJ1-2; 10 nucleotides align to TRBD1. Germline CDR1 SQVTM, CDR2 ANQGSEA. The junction had 6 bases not matched to a gene; V was cut back by 6 bases and J by 8 bases. The CDR3 contains 12 residues. CDR3 region: CSVRGQGKGYTF. CDR3 coding DNA: TGCAGCGTGCGGGGACAGGGGAAAGGCTACACCTTC.

The V gene is TRBV30, the J gene TRBJ1-2, with D perhaps TRBD1 (6 bases). The CDR3 totals 13 residues. V lost 3 bases and J 5 bases, leaving 13 bases between the germline ends. CDR1 and CDR2 from the germline V gene are GTSNPN and SVGIG (reference sequence). The CDR3 nucleotides read TGTGCCTGGAGCAGACAGGCATTATATGGCTACACCTTC. Translation gives CAWSRQALYGYTF.

V usage is TRBV9 and J usage is TRBJ2-7; 7 bases map to TRBD2. The CDR3 is made up of 16 amino acids. The trim removed 4 bases at V and 0 bases at J, leaving 10 bases unmatched. The germline V gene encodes CDR1 SGDLS and CDR2 YYNGEE. In DNA form, the CDR3 reads TGTGCCAGCAGCCCTGCCCTGCTAGCGGACTCCTACGAGCAGTACGTC. It specifies CASSPALLADSYEQYV.

This clone was counted between two and nine times. The chain joins TRBV15 to TRBJ2-5; no reliable D call. V was pared by 5 bases and J by 4 bases, with 11 bases between. The CDR3 is made up of 13 amino acids. Germline V gene sequence: CDR1 LNHNV, CDR2 YYDKDF (reference sequence). The CDR3: CATSGDLAETQYF. CDR3 bases: TGTGCCACCAGCGGTGACTTAGCAGAGACCCAGTACTTC.

The CDR3 bases are TGTGCCACCAGTGATTTCGGGACGGCCCAAGAGACCCAGTACTTC. It codes for CATSDFGTAQETQYF. This chain joins TRBV24-1 and TRBJ2-5, with D possibly being TRBD1 or TRBD2 (5 bases each). The CDR3 sequence is 15 residues long. CDR1 and CDR2 (germline): KGHDR, SFDVKD. Trimming stripped 1 base from V and 1 base from J, with 9 bases between.

The V call is TRBV7-8, the J call TRBJ2-4; a weak D match, TRBD1 (5 bases). The V end was cut by 4 bases, the J end by 0 bases, with 22 bases between. Per germline, CDR1 SGHVS and CDR2 FQNEAQ. This CDR3 comprises 19 residues. The CDR3 DNA reads as TGTGCCAGCAGCTCAGACAGATCTCTTCAACTACTAGCCAAAAACATTCAGTACTTC. Protein sequence: CASSSDRSLQLLAKNIQYF.

The V gene is TRBV27, the J gene TRBJ1-3, with TRBD1 as a possible D gene (6 bases). Germline V CDR1 and CDR2: MNHEY, SMNVEV (reference sequence). The length of the CDR3 is 17 residues. The germline V and J ends were trimmed by 0 bases and 4 bases, with 16 bases remaining between them. CDR3 in amino acids: CASSLSLPGATGNTIYF. The CDR3 DNA reads as TGTGCCAGCAGTTTATCTCTTCCAGGGGCAACCGGAAACACCATATATTTT.

V is TRBV3-1 (or the pseudogene TRBV3-2) and J is TRBJ2-7; tentatively, D is TRBD1 or TRBD2 (7 bases each). V was trimmed by 7 bases and J by 2 bases, leaving 15 bases between them. The CDR3 has 14 amino acids. Germline V CDR1 and CDR2: LGHDT, YNNKEL (reference sequence). CDR3 nucleotide sequence: TGTGCCAGCACCTCAGGGGGGGGTACCTACGAGCAGTACTTC. Protein: CASTSGGGTYEQYF.

The chain employs TRBV3-1 (or the pseudogene TRBV3-2) and TRBJ1-2, with 7 bases aligning to TRBD1. There are 13 residues in the CDR3. Germline V lookup: CDR1 LGHDT, CDR2 YNNKEL (reference sequence). J lost 7 bases, V lost 2 bases, and 4 bases had no gene match. The chain's CDR3 is CASSQTGVAGYTF. CDR3 sequence (DNA): TGTGCCAGCAGCCAAACAGGGGTGGCTGGCTACACCTTC.

The chain has TRBV7-2 and TRBJ2-1; D call uncertain. This CDR3 is built from 15 residues. Germline CDR1 SGHTA, CDR2 FQGNSA. V was pared by 0 bases and J by 10 bases, with 16 bases between. The CDR3 coding sequence is TGTGCCAGCAGCTTAGCCAGAAGCCTCTCTTGGGAGCAGTTCTTC. This translates into CASSLARSLSWEQFF.